The 17 T cell receptor beta chains reported below all come from one sample, sequenced in a study of T cell responses to AZD1222 COVID-19 vaccine. The table came from immunoSEQ multiplex PCR; TCRdb's copy has only in-frame clones and leaves some out. The sample carries fewer than 70,000 clones, 85% to 90% recorded once. Material: peripheral blood, obtained 28 days after the second AZD1222 dose. The receptors shown here come from an adult who received the AZD1222 COVID-19 vaccine.

The V call is TRBV6-2 or TRBV6-3, the J call TRBJ1-1, with D possibly TRBD1 on 5 matching bases. The CDR3 consists of 14 residues. V shed 5 bases and J shed 6 bases, with 16 bases lying between them. Germline CDR1 is MNHEY and CDR2 is SVGEGT. The CDR3 coding sequence is TGTGCCAGCAGTCCGCGCACAGGTCGTGCTGAAGCTTTCTTT. It yields the protein CASSPRTGRAEAFF.

The chain uses TRBV6-2 or TRBV6-3 and TRBJ2-1; 8 bases match TRBD2. The length of the CDR3 is 14 residues. CDR1 MNHEY and CDR2 SVGEGT come from the germline V gene. V dropped 2 bases and J dropped 6; count of bases not matched to a gene: 3. The CDR3 sequence: CASSYPGGGNEQFF. The DNA of the CDR3 is TGTGCCAGCAGTTACCCGGGAGGGGGCAATGAGCAGTTCTTC.

The chain is built from TRBV19 and TRBJ1-2; D is unresolved. In germline, CDR1 is LNHDA, CDR2 SQIVND (reference sequence). This CDR3 spans 12 amino acids. Trimming pared 3 bases from V and 6 bases from J, leaving 8 bases between. CDR3 nucleotide sequence: TGTGCCAGTAGTATTAAGAACCATGGCTACACCTTC. Translating it yields CASSIKNHGYTF.

The V and J genes are TRBV28 and TRBJ2-7; the D gene could be TRBD1 or TRBD2 (6 bases each). The germline gives CDR1 MDHEN, CDR2 SYDVKM. The CDR3 is made up of 18 amino acids. Trimming pared 1 base from V and 1 base from J, leaving 20 bases between. In nucleotides, the CDR3 is TGTGCCAGCAGTTTATCTCTGGAGGGGGGCCCCATTTCCTACGAGCAGTACTTC. Protein sequence: CASSLSLEGGPISYEQYF.

V usage is TRBV6-2 or TRBV6-3 and J usage is TRBJ1-2; 7 bases map to TRBD1. CDR1 is MNHEY, CDR2 SVGEGT, per germline. The CDR3 has 13 amino acids. Unmatched junction bases numbered 3, after V lost 4 bases and J lost 4 bases. CDR3 sequence (DNA): TGTGCCAGCAGTTCCCGGGACAGCTATGGCTACACCTTC. It translates to CASSSRDSYGYTF.

CDR3 DNA sequence: TGTGCCAGCAGTTTAGCGGGAAACAACAATGAGCAGTTCTTC. Protein sequence: CASSLAGNNNEQFF. This rearrangement joins TRBV25-1 to TRBJ2-1; 8 bases match TRBD2. Trimming at V came to 5 bases and at J to 5 bases, leaving 5 bases not matched to a gene. The CDR3 covers 14 residues. CDR1 MGHDK and CDR2 SYGVNS come from the germline V gene.

This rearrangement joins TRBV29-1 to TRBJ2-1, with D uncertain. Germline loops: CDR1 SQVTM, CDR2 ANQGSEA. The CDR3 consists of 15 residues. Between the trimmed V and J ends, which lost 6 bases and 2 bases, there was a span of 17 bases. The CDR3: CSVRPTKITYNEQFF. The CDR3 bases are TGCAGCGTGCGACCGACCAAGATCACCTACAATGAGCAGTTCTTC.

The gene calls are TRBV15 and TRBJ1-5, with D possibly being TRBD1 (5 bases). The CDR3 consists of 18 residues. V shed 1 base and J shed 4 bases, with 20 bases lying between them. Germline loops: CDR1 LNHNV, CDR2 YYDKDF (reference sequence). The CDR3 spells CATSRGGLGVWGNQPQHF. Written as DNA, the CDR3 is TGTGCCACCAGCAGAGGGGGCCTCGGGGTTTGGGGAAATCAGCCCCAGCATTTT.

The chain joins TRBV6-2 or TRBV6-3 to TRBJ2-7; D perhaps matches TRBD1 (5 bases). Trimming shortened V by 2 bases and J by 6 bases, and 14 bases separated the two germline ends. The CDR3 covers 14 residues. Germline lookup yields CDR1 MNHEY and CDR2 SVGEGT. The CDR3 here is CASSYAQGRSEQYF. The CDR3 region has the DNA TGTGCCAGCAGTTACGCGCAGGGTCGTAGCGAGCAGTACTTC.

The CDR3 DNA reads TGTGCCAGCAGCTTAGACAGCACTCCTGGAAACACCATATATTTT. Its protein product is CASSLDSTPGNTIYF. This chain joins TRBV7-3 and TRBJ1-3; perhaps TRBD1 as D (5 bases). CDR1 and CDR2 (germline): SGHTA, FQGTGA. The CDR3 spans 15 residues. Deletions cut 2 bases from V and 2 bases from J, with 10 bases between.

This chain joins TRBV18 and TRBJ1-1, with 7 bases that match TRBD1. From germline, CDR1 is KGHSH and CDR2 LQKENI. The V and J ends lost 1 base and 1 base, in that order; junction bases with no gene match: 3. This CDR3 region has 15 residues. For the CDR3, the DNA is TGTGCCAGCTCACCACTCGGACAGGCGAACACTGAAGCTTTCTTT. Protein sequence: CASSPLGQANTEAFF.

V is TRBV9 and J is TRBJ2-5, with 7 nucleotides matching TRBD2. V was pared by 4 bases and J by 0 bases, with 9 bases of the junction left unmatched. Germline CDR1 SGDLS, CDR2 YYNGEE. The CDR3 is made up of 16 amino acids. The CDR3 DNA reads TGTGCCAGCAGCCCGAGAGGTAGCGGGTACCAAGAGACCCAGTACTTC. Its translation is CASSPRGSGYQETQYF.

This clone was picked up one time. This chain connects TRBV5-8 to TRBJ2-3; D unclear. The CDR3 consists of 11 residues. Germline values: CDR1 SGHTS, CDR2 YDEGEE. Deletions cut 5 bases from V and 6 bases from J, with 7 bases between. The CDR3 bases are TGTGCCAGCAGGCGACCCGATACGCAGTATTTT. Translation: CASRRPDTQYF. Full variable domain (missing parts from reference TRBV5-8 and TRBJ2-3): EAGVTQSPTHLIKTRGQQATLRCSPISGHTSVYWYQQALGLGLQFLLWYDEGEERNRGNFPPRFSGRQFPNYSSELNVNALELEDSALYLCASRRPDTQYFGPGTRLTVL.

This chain links TRBV14 with TRBJ1-1; no clear D gene. V dropped 2 bases and J dropped 1 base, with 8 bases sitting between them. This CDR3 contains 14 residues. The V gene's germline CDR1 is SGHDN and CDR2 FVKESK. CDR3 sequence reads: CASSQNKPNTEAFF. The CDR3 nucleotides read TGTGCCAGCAGCCAAAACAAACCGAACACTGAAGCTTTCTTT.

J is TRBJ1-1 and V is TRBV30; 7 bases are a match to TRBD1. Per germline, CDR1 GTSNPN and CDR2 SVGIG (reference sequence). Losses at the gene ends were 5 bases for V and 1 base for J; bases not matched to a gene: 4. This CDR3 is built from 13 residues. In DNA form, the CDR3 reads TGTGCCTGGGACGGACAGGCGAACACTGAAGCTTTCTTT. It yields the protein CAWDGQANTEAFF.

The chain recombines TRBV11-2 with TRBJ2-7; D is uncertain. V was clipped by 0 bases and J by 6 bases, with 9 bases between them. The CDR3 spans 13 residues. Germline-derived CDR1 and CDR2 are SGHAT and FQNNGV. CDR3 region: CASSLDRLGEQYF. As DNA, the CDR3 is TGTGCCAGCAGCTTAGACAGGCTCGGCGAGCAGTACTTC.

CDR3 protein: CASRGYQPQHF. CDR3 nucleotides: TGTGCCAGCAGAGGATATCAGCCCCAGCATTTT. The chain recombines TRBV5-8 with TRBJ1-5; D not resolved. The length of the CDR3 is 11 residues. Germline V gene sequence: CDR1 SGHTS, CDR2 YDEGEE. V lost 5 bases and J 5 bases, leaving 5 bases between the germline ends.